This TCR beta chain was profiled in a study of shared clonotypes between healthy human individuals. Repertoires were generated with immunoSEQ multiplex PCR, while TCRdb's copy carries only in-frame clones and drops some. The table shows some 2 million clones, with approximately 94% occurring only once. CDR1 and CDR2 from the germline V gene are MNHNY and SVGAGI (reference sequence). Trimming left V 4 bases short and J 3 bases short, with 4 bases between. CDR3 length: 11 amino acids. CD45RO negativity and positive selection for CCR7 defined naive CD8 cells, a population that excluded terminally differentiated effector memory CD45RA+ cells.

The sequence was collected from a man between 18 and 35 years old in good health. Sequenced material: naive CD8+ T cells sorted from blood. The V call is TRBV6-6, the J call TRBJ2-7, with D uncertain. This CDR3 is CASSSYYEQYF. Here the CDR3 DNA reads TGTGCCAGCAGTTCTTACTACGAGCAGTACTTC.